This T cell receptor (beta chain) was identified during a study of blood T cell repertoires in COVID-19. About the study: In each case, the material was cDNA or gDNA derived from T cells, B-cell-depleted T cells, or PBMCs.

Original processing methods: Reference gene primer amplification gave nucleated cell count estimates. The assay was immunoSEQ multiplex PCR, and TCRdb's table has in-frame clones only and misses some. V, J and clone size are taken as reported in that table, and D and trimming were inferred from the DNA itself. The sample yields some 230,000 clones, roughly 80% seen once. Germline-derived CDR1 and CDR2 are MDHEN and SYDVKM. V shed 7 bases, J shed 3 bases, and the junction held 10 bases outside the gene matches. The CDR3 sequence is 15 residues long. The sequence was obtained from a woman aged 30 to 39 who had recovered from COVID-19. The V call is TRBV28, the J call TRBJ1-2; 8 nucleotides line up with TRBD1. The sample was peripheral blood. Here the CDR3 reads CASNPGQVVYYGYTF. DNA for the CDR3: TGTGCCAGCAACCCGGGACAGGTTGTTTACTATGGCTACACCTTC.